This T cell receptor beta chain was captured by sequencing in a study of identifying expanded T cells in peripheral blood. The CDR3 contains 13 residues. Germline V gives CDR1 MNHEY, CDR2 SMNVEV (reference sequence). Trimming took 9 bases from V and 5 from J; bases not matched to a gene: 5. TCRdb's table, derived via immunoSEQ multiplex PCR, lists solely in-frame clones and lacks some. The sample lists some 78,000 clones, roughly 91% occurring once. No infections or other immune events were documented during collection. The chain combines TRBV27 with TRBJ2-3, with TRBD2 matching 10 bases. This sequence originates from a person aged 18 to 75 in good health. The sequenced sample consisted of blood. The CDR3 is CASTSGDRDTQYF. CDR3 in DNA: TGTGCCAGTACTAGCGGGGATCGAGATACGCAGTATTTT.